These 13 T cell receptor beta chains share one sample of origin, sequenced in a study of cytomegalovirus exposure and HLA in healthy donors. Amplification used 60 Vbeta primers and 13 Jbeta primers. The table came from immunoSEQ multiplex PCR; TCRdb's copy has only in-frame clones and leaves some out. The sample gives 150,000 to 200,000 clones, roughly 85% of which show up once; approximately 2.2% is in the top ten. The specimen was PBMCs. The receptors originated from a woman aged 45-65 years in good health and CMV-seronegative.

The chain uses TRBV5-4 and TRBJ2-7; no reliable D call. Germline values: CDR1 SGHNT, CDR2 YYREEE (reference sequence). This CDR3 has 14 residues. Trimming left V 0 bases short and J 5 bases short, with 12 bases between. CDR3 amino acids: CASSLAPGHNEQYF. In DNA form, the CDR3 reads TGTGCCAGCAGCTTGGCCCCAGGCCACAACGAGCAGTACTTC.

This clone was observed a handful of times. The chain carries TRBV5-1 and TRBJ2-1; possible D gene TRBD2, 6 bases. The CDR3 length is 15 residues. Between the trimmed V and J ends, which lost 2 bases and 10 bases, there was a span of 19 bases. From germline, CDR1 is SGHRS and CDR2 YFSETQ. CDR3 loop: CASSLNSGLLGEQFF. The CDR3 DNA follows: TGCGCCAGCAGCTTAAATAGCGGACTTCTCGGGGAGCAGTTCTTC.

The gene calls are TRBV6-1 and TRBJ1-2, with a possible D match to TRBD1 (5 bases). The CDR3 spans 15 residues. V was clipped by 2 bases and J by 4 bases, with 14 bases between them. Germline CDR1 and CDR2: MNHNS and SASEGT. CDR3 sequence (DNA): TGTGCCAGCAGTGAACTGGGCAGGGTAGTCTATGGCTACACCTTC. Residues: CASSELGRVVYGYTF.

V is TRBV28 and J is TRBJ2-5; D is ambiguous. This CDR3 contains 10 residues. V dropped 5 bases and J dropped 4 bases, with 2 bases sitting between them. Germline V CDR1 and CDR2: MDHEN, SYDVKM. The chain's CDR3 is CASSRETQYF. The CDR3 DNA is TGTGCCAGCAGTCGAGAGACCCAGTACTTC.

The chain links TRBV5-6 to TRBJ1-2; 7 nucleotides line up with TRBD1. The V gene end was trimmed by 4 bases and the J gene end by 0 bases; junction bases not matched to a gene: 6. Per the germline V gene, CDR1 is SGHDT and CDR2 is YYEEEE. The CDR3 has 15 amino acids. The CDR3 spells CASSPTGAANYGYTF. The CDR3 nucleotides are TGTGCCAGCAGCCCTACAGGGGCCGCTAACTATGGCTACACCTTC. The entire variable domain, with the rest obtained from reference TRBV5-6 and TRBJ1-2, is as follows: DAGVTQSPTHLIKTRGQQVTLRCSPKSGHDTVSWYQQALGQGPQFIFQYYEEEERQRGNFPDRFSGHQFPNYSSELNVNALLLGDSALYLCASSPTGAANYGYTFGSGTRLTVV.

This chain uses TRBV7-9 with TRBJ1-2, with D tentatively TRBD1 (6 bases). The CDR3 spans 18 residues. Trimming took 5 bases from V and 5 from J, leaving 27 bases between them. Germline V lookup: CDR1 SEHNR, CDR2 FQNEAQ (reference sequence). The CDR3 is CASSPREGGPRRPYGYTF. The CDR3 DNA sequence: TGTGCCAGCAGCCCTCGGGAGGGGGGACCCCGGAGGCCATATGGCTACACCTTC.

This clone is categorized as medium-sized (0.01 to 0.1%). The chain combines TRBV29-1 with TRBJ1-5; perhaps TRBD1 as D (5 bases). CDR1 is SQVTM, CDR2 ANQGSEA, per germline. Trimming pared 4 bases from V and 4 bases from J, leaving 11 bases between. The CDR3 extends over 13 amino acids. DNA for the CDR3: TGCAGCGTTGGCCAGGGTAGGAATCAGCCCCAGCATTTT. Protein: CSVGQGRNQPQHF.

V gene TRBV13 combines with J gene TRBJ2-7; 11 bases line up with TRBD2. This CDR3 region has 16 residues. Germline trimming cut 0 bases from V and 2 bases from J; bases unmatched to any gene: 3. In germline, CDR1 is PRHDT, CDR2 FYEKMQ (reference sequence). In DNA, the CDR3 is TGTGCCAGCAGCTTAGGAATAGCGGGAGGGACCTACGAGCAGTACTTC. Its protein product is CASSLGIAGGTYEQYF.

This sequence joins TRBV18 and TRBJ1-5, with 12 bases matching TRBD1. Trimming removed 5 bases from V and 7 bases from J; junction bases left unmatched: 6. Looked up from germline, CDR1 is KGHSH and CDR2 is LQKENI. CDR3 length equals 15 residues. The CDR3 loop is CASSSGTGGLQPQHF. The CDR3 DNA is TGTGCCAGCTCATCCGGGACAGGGGGCTTGCAGCCCCAGCATTTT.

This clone is a singleton in its sample. The chain joins TRBV5-4 to TRBJ2-1; 10 bases fit TRBD2. This CDR3 contains 16 residues. Germline V gives CDR1 SGHNT, CDR2 YYREEE (reference sequence). Trimming removed 2 bases from V and 3 bases from J; junction bases left unmatched: 5. The CDR3 loop reads CASSLEAGGIYNEQFF. CDR3 DNA sequence: TGTGCCAGCAGCTTAGAAGCGGGAGGGATCTACAATGAGCAGTTCTTC.

The CDR3 coding sequence is TGTGCCAGCAGCTTAGGGACTAGCGGGAGCTACGAGCAGTACTTC. This translates into CASSLGTSGSYEQYF. The rearrangement joins TRBV11-2 to TRBJ2-7, with 13 bases fitting TRBD2. The germline V gene encodes CDR1 SGHAT and CDR2 FQNNGV. The trim removed 1 base at V and 3 bases at J, leaving 0 bases unmatched. The CDR3 covers 15 residues.

The chain links TRBV28 to TRBJ2-7; 9 bases line up with TRBD2. The V and J ends lost 5 bases and 7 bases, in that order; junction bases with no gene match: 12. CDR1 is MDHEN, CDR2 SYDVKM, per germline. The length of the CDR3 is 15 residues. CDR3 nucleotides: TGTGCCAGCAGTCCCTCGGGCGGGAGGGCCCAGGAGCAGTACTTC. Encoded protein: CASSPSGGRAQEQYF.

The V and J genes are TRBV7-9 and TRBJ2-2; no clear D gene. Trimming stripped 1 base from V and 4 bases from J, with 7 bases between. CDR3 length equals 14 residues. CDR1 is SEHNR and CDR2 is FQNEAQ in the germline V gene (reference sequence). The CDR3 sequence is CASSLGSGTGELFF. The DNA of the CDR3 is TGTGCCAGCAGCTTAGGTAGTGGCACCGGGGAGCTGTTTTTT. The whole variable domain, remainder taken from reference TRBV7-9 and TRBJ2-2, is DTGVSQNPRHKITKRGQNVTFRCDPISEHNRLYWYRQTLGQGPEFLTYFQNEAQLEKSRLLSDRFSAERPKGSFSTLEIQRTEQGDSAMYLCASSLGSGTGELFFGEGSRLTVL.